This T cell receptor (beta chain) came from a study of T cell changes during pregnancy in multiple sclerosis. The protocol was immunoSEQ multiplex PCR, while the TCRdb copy is restricted to in-frame clones and leaves out a portion. Among about 99,000 clones, approximately 90% were seen once, and the ten largest hold 0.75% to 0.95%. Germline V gene lookup returns CDR1 SGHKS and CDR2 YYEKEE (reference sequence). V lost 4 bases to trimming and J lost 1 base; unmatched junction nucleotides: 7. The length of the CDR3 is 16 residues. This sequence joins TRBV5-5 and TRBJ1-5; 8 nucleotides align to TRBD1. The specimen was peripheral blood, collected after pregnancy. The receptor comes from a female donor with multiple sclerosis, enrolled in a pregnancy study. The CDR3 nucleotides are TGTGCCAGCAGCCTTCACCAGGGGGCGAGCAATCAGCCCCAGCATTTT. Protein product: CASSLHQGASNQPQHF.